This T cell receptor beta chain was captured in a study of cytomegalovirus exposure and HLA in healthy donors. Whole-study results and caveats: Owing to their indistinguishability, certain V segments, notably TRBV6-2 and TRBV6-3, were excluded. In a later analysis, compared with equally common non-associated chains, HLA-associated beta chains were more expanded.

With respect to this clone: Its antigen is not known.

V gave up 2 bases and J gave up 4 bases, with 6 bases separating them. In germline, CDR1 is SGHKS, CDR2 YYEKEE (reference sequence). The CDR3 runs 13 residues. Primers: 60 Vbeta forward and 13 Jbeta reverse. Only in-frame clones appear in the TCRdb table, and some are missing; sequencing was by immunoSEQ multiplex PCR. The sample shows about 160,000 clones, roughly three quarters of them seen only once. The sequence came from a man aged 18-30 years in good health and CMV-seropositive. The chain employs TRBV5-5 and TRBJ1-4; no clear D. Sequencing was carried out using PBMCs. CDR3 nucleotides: TGTGCCAGCAGCTTTATAGATAATGAAAAACTGTTTTTT. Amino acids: CASSFIDNEKLFF.